A selection of T cell receptor beta chains follows, all from one sample in a study of T cells after posttransplantation cyclophosphamide. Clones were read by immunoSEQ multiplex PCR, and TCRdb kept only the in-frame ones, dropping some. This set yields a few thousand clones and no singletons; the top ten hold 10% to 15%. This material consisted of PBMCs, taken after allogeneic stem cell transplant with posttransplant cyclophosphamide. These receptors were taken from a female patient between 18 and 35 years old who received an allogeneic stem cell transplant from an unrelated donor, was CMV-positive, and had acute GVHD only. Part of the T cells may come from the graft donor. CDR3s leave out the opening cysteine and the closing phenylalanine or tryptophan. The order of the fields is V gene, J gene, CDR3 protein.

V: TRBV7-9; J: TRBJ2-2; CDR3: ASSSLAGGRTGELF
V: TRBV19; J: TRBJ1-2; CDR3: ASQDRGGYT
V: TRBV5-6; J: TRBJ2-6; CDR3: ASSRRDTRYSGANVLT
V: TRBV19; J: TRBJ1-5; CDR3: ASRPGGARGQASNQPQH
V: TRBV18; J: TRBJ1-1; CDR3: ASSPPINRVNTEAF
V: TRBV5-1; J: TRBJ2-7; CDR3: ASSLTGNYEQY
V: TRBV5-1; J: TRBJ2-7; CDR3: ASSTDGSSYEQY
V: TRBV30; J: NA; CDR3: AWRVTSGTYEQY
V: TRBV2; J: TRBJ1-1; CDR3: ASTLRAEAF
V: TRBV11-3; J: TRBJ2-7; CDR3: ASSFDSTTYEQY
V: TRBV9; J: TRBJ1-1; CDR3: ASSVDDLGAVSRTEAF
V: TRBV11-2; J: TRBJ2-1; CDR3: ASRTSGRNEQF
V: TRBV7-9; J: TRBJ2-1; CDR3: ASSLRGGNEQF
V: TRBV25-1; J: TRBJ1-1; CDR3: ASTGAAYSSTEAF
V: TRBV7-9; J: TRBJ2-3; CDR3: ASSFSGASTDTQY
V: TRBV7-2; J: TRBJ2-1; CDR3: ASSQQGTLQF
V: TRBV28; J: TRBJ1-4; CDR3: ASSEGFNEKLF
V: TRBV27; J: TRBJ2-1; CDR3: ASSPSSGSFLDEQF
V: TRBV9; J: TRBJ2-7; CDR3: ASSVAGTGGPHEQY
V: TRBV10-3; J: TRBJ1-2; CDR3: AISNSGQGAGGYT
V: TRBV6-1; J: TRBJ2-5; CDR3: ASSEYGQGETQY
V: TRBV14; J: TRBJ1-1; CDR3: ASSQATEAF
V: TRBV18; J: TRBJ1-6; CDR3: ASSPPRLDSPLH
V: TRBV6-1; J: TRBJ2-3; CDR3: ASTTGADTDTQY
V: TRBV7-3; J: TRBJ2-7; CDR3: ASSASWDSEQY
V: TRBV7-9; J: TRBJ2-3; CDR3: ASSQRGLRGTDTQY
V: TRBV10-3; J: TRBJ1-2; CDR3: AIRGDADYGYT
V: TRBV7-9; J: TRBJ2-7; CDR3: ASSQNRGLAYEQY
V: TRBV28; J: TRBJ1-2; CDR3: ASSSGQGASGYT
V: TRBV18; J: TRBJ1-4; CDR3: ASSPGQGNEKLF
V: TRBV10-1; J: TRBJ2-1; CDR3: ASSELAGTTYNEQF
V: TRBV29-1; J: TRBJ2-7; CDR3: SVVDGVDWQSYEQY
V: TRBV5-5; J: TRBJ2-5; CDR3: ASSLGTGGWETQY
V: TRBV11-3; J: TRBJ2-2; CDR3: ASSLDSGTANTGELF
V: TRBV6-5; J: TRBJ1-2; CDR3: ASSYQGAVGYT
V: TRBV25-1; J: TRBJ2-5; CDR3: ASSEYLGVGETQY
V: TRBV4-1; J: TRBJ2-1; CDR3: ASSQDWAGTDNEQF
V: TRBV27; J: TRBJ1-6; CDR3: ASSVQGPNSPLH